Sequencing of this TCR beta chain was carried out in a study of blood T cell repertoires in COVID-19. Study background: In each case, the material was cDNA or gDNA derived from T cells, B-cell-depleted T cells, or PBMCs.

This clone has more than one count but fewer than ten. The study recruited people aged about 18 to 95 years across approximately 23 US areas. Donors in Cohort 3 who had recovered were those with two negative PCRs, healthcare professional clearance, or resolution of their symptoms. Produced via immunoSEQ multiplex PCR; TCRdb's table is partial and in-frame only. The table lists 300,000 to 350,000 clones, roughly 88% of them singletons. Germline V gene data show CDR1 as MGHRA and CDR2 as YSYEKL. The CDR3 has 15 amino acids. Deletions cut 5 bases from V and 6 bases from J, with 17 bases between. The sample comprised PBMCs or T cells enriched from blood (not recorded which). This receptor was taken from a man between 25 and 39 years old who had recovered from COVID-19. V usage is TRBV4-1 and J usage is TRBJ1-5; D is perhaps TRBD1 (6 bases). CDR3 coding DNA: TGCGCCAGCAGCTGGTCACAGGGATCCGGTCAGCCCCAGCATTTT. It specifies CASSWSQGSGQPQHF.